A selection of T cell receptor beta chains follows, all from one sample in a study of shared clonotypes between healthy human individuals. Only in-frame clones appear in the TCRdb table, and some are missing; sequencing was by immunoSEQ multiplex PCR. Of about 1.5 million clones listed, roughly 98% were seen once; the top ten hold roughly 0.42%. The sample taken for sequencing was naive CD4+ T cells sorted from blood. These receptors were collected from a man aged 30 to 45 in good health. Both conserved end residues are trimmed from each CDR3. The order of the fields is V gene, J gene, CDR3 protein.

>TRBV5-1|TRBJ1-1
ASSLPENTEAF
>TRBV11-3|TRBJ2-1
ASSFGLADYNEQF
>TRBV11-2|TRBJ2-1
ASSLVLGNEQF
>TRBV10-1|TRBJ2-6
ASSDPSSGANVLT
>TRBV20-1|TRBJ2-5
SARAAETQY
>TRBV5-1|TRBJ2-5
ASSSRPGETQY
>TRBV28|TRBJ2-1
ASSFLTSGDYNEQF
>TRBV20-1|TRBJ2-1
SGLGNEQF
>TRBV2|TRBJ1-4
ASSGAHRGGDEKLF
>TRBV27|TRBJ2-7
ASSFLGLAGGPGVGEQY
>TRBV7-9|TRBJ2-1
ASSLTSGRGYEQF
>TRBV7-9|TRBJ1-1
ASSSLQNTEAF
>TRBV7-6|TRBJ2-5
ASSLATGIQETQY
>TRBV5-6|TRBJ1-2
ASSLVYGDGYT
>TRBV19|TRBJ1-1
ASSPDREARYEAF
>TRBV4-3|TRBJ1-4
ASSQGPGLDEKLF
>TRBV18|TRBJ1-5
ASSPSGEGPQH
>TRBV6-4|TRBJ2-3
ASSVTSGTTDTQY
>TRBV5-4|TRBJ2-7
ASSLDGRLSYEQY
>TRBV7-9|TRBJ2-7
ASSHRPGTSGRAYEQY
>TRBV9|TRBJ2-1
ASSVGSVNEQF
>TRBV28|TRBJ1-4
ASSAGTGPNEKLF
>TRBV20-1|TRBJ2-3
SAEKADTQY
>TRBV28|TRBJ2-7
ASTHKGFRSYEQY
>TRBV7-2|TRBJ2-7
ASSLAAGAHEQY
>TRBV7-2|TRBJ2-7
ASSFGLAGGLYEQY
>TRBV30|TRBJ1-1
AWAKGQGDTEAF
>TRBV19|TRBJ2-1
ASTQTSGIYNEQF
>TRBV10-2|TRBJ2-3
ASSESGGADTQY
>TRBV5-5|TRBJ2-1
ASSLPGTGAYNEQF
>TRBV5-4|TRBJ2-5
ASSLKQETQY
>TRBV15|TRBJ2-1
ATSRVSGTGVNEQF
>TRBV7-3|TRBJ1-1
ASSLNPGVGEAF
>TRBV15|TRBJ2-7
ATSREISGVSYEQY
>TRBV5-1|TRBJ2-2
ASSPVAAGELF
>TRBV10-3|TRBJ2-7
AISQGAYEQY
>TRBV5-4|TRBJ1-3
ASSFQASGNTIY
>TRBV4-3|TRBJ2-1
ASSLDVHNEQF
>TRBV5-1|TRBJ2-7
ASSWGSGSYSYEQY
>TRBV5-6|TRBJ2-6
ASSFIERGRSGANVLT
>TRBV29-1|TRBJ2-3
SVGGLDSDTQY
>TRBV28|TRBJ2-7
ASSYAYEQY
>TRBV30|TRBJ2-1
AWSGDGSYNEQF
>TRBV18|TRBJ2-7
ASSLHSGSYEQY
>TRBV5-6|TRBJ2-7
ASSLRYEQY
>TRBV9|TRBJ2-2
ASTTRYTGELF
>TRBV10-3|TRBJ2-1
AITKAGGPDNEQF
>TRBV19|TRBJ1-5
ASSPTGLQPQH
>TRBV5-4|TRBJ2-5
ASSPAGIGETQY
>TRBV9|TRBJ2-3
ASSGTSLLADTQY
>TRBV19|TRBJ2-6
ASSTPTGPGANVLT
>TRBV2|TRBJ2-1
ASSIDDEQF
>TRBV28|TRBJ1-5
ASSYPAWQLTRTGMANQPQH